Each of the 18 T cell receptor beta chains below was sequenced from the same sample in a study of shared clonotypes between healthy human individuals. Clones were sequenced by immunoSEQ multiplex PCR, and TCRdb holds only the in-frame ones, with some missing. The sample records some 2.1 million clones, about 95% being singletons. Sample: naive CD4+ T cells sorted from blood. Specified subset: CD45RA+ positively selected. These receptors originate from a man younger than 30 in good health.

The chain joins TRBV5-1 to TRBJ2-1; 9 nucleotides align to TRBD1. V was clipped by 0 bases and J by 4 bases; unmatched bases: 8. CDR1 SGHRS and CDR2 YFSETQ come from the germline V gene. The CDR3 consists of 17 residues. This CDR3 reads CASSLVPGGQGYNEQFF. As DNA, the CDR3 is TGCGCCAGCAGCTTGGTACCAGGGGGACAGGGATACAATGAGCAGTTCTTC.

V usage is TRBV7-2 and J usage is TRBJ1-2, with 7 bases that match TRBD1. Trimming took 1 base from V and 4 from J; bases not matched to a gene: 6. The CDR3 totals 15 residues. Germline lookup yields CDR1 SGHTA and CDR2 FQGNSA. CDR3 sequence reads: CASSLGSGGSYGYTF. CDR3 nucleotide sequence: TGTGCCAGCAGCTTAGGGTCAGGGGGAAGCTATGGCTACACCTTC.

This clone was recorded only once. Other nucleotide sequences from this sample produce the same CDR3. The chain recombines TRBV19 with TRBJ2-7; 10 nucleotides match TRBD2. V gave up 6 bases and J gave up 4 bases; unmatched junction bases: 6. CDR1 and CDR2 (germline): LNHDA, SQIVND (reference sequence). This CDR3 contains 14 residues. This chain's CDR3 is CASRRTSGAYEQYF. In DNA form, the CDR3 reads TGTGCCAGTAGGAGGACTAGCGGAGCTTACGAGCAGTACTTC.

The rearrangement joins TRBV4-3 to TRBJ2-3; D possibly uses TRBD1 or TRBD2 (5 bases each). The V end was cut by 0 bases, the J end by 5 bases, with 12 bases between. CDR1 is LGHNA and CDR2 is YSLEER in the germline V gene. The CDR3 contains 15 residues. CDR3: CASSQEGVAGDTQYF. The CDR3 bases are TGCGCCAGCAGCCAAGAGGGGGTAGCTGGAGATACGCAGTATTTT.

In its sample, this clone was seen once. This sequence joins TRBV9 and TRBJ2-7; possible D gene TRBD1, 6 bases. V lost 0 bases to trimming and J lost 3 bases, with 16 bases between them. Germline loops: CDR1 SGDLS, CDR2 YYNGEE. CDR3 size: 16 residues. The CDR3: CASSVASSGQGYEQYF. CDR3 nucleotide sequence: TGTGCCAGCAGCGTAGCTAGTTCGGGACAAGGCTACGAGCAGTACTTC.

V gene TRBV6-1 combines with J gene TRBJ1-5, with D tentatively TRBD1 (5 bases). Trimming took off 3 bases at V and 7 bases at J, with 16 bases between the two ends. The CDR3 sequence is 15 residues long. Germline V gives CDR1 MNHNS, CDR2 SASEGT. In nucleotides, the CDR3 is TGTGCCAGCAGTGAGGTGGGGCAGGGAATACAGCCCCAGCATTTT. Its translation is CASSEVGQGIQPQHF.

The rearrangement joins TRBV29-1 to TRBJ2-3; D not certain. CDR1 SQVTM and CDR2 ANQGSEA come from the germline V gene. Trimming removed 3 bases from V and 5 bases from J, with 9 bases in between. This CDR3 is 12 amino acids long. The CDR3 here is CSVDVRQDTQYF. In nucleotides, the CDR3 is TGCAGCGTTGACGTCCGTCAAGATACGCAGTATTTT.

This chain uses TRBV5-8 with TRBJ2-5, with no clear D. V lost 4 bases, J lost 5 bases, and 18 bases lay in between. The germline gives CDR1 SGHTS, CDR2 YDEGEE. This CDR3 is 15 amino acids long. CDR3 nucleotide sequence: TGTGCCAGCAGCCTCTACAGAGCCTACTCGGAGACCCAGTACTTC. Protein: CASSLYRAYSETQYF.

The J gene is TRBJ1-5, the V gene TRBV19; weak D call: TRBD1 (5 bases). V was cut by 2 bases and J by 6 bases, with 11 bases left in between. The CDR3 consists of 14 residues. Germline V CDR1 and CDR2: LNHDA, SQIVND (reference sequence). The DNA of the CDR3 is TGTGCCAGTAGTATATCGGGGGATGGTCAGCCCCAGCATTTT. It encodes CASSISGDGQPQHF.

The chain carries TRBV9 and TRBJ1-1; possibly TRBD1 for D (5 bases). The germline gives CDR1 SGDLS, CDR2 YYNGEE. This CDR3 has 15 amino acids. Between the trimmed V and J ends, which lost 0 bases and 1 base, there was a span of 10 bases. The CDR3, as DNA: TGTGCCAGCAGCGTAGACGCAGGGAAGAACACTGAAGCTTTCTTT. It translates to CASSVDAGKNTEAFF.

V gene TRBV18 combines with J gene TRBJ2-5; 9 bases fit TRBD2. Germline values: CDR1 KGHSH, CDR2 LQKENI. The CDR3 spans 15 residues. Losses at the gene ends were 5 bases for V and 4 bases for J; bases not matched to a gene: 8. In DNA form, the CDR3 reads TGTGCCAGCTCAAGGGTGGCTAGCGGGGCAGAGACCCAGTACTTC. This gives the protein CASSRVASGAETQYF.

The CDR3 sequence is CASSASGKGASYEQYF. CDR3 bases: TGTGCCAGCAGCGCATCCGGGAAGGGGGCCTCCTACGAGCAGTACTTC. The gene calls are TRBV9 and TRBJ2-7, with 7 positions matching TRBD1. Germline values: CDR1 SGDLS, CDR2 YYNGEE. J was trimmed by 0 bases and V by 3 bases; bases with no gene match: 9. This CDR3 comprises 16 residues.

The chain carries TRBV10-3 and TRBJ2-2; D unresolved. The length of the CDR3 is 14 residues. Germline assignment: CDR1 ENHRY and CDR2 SYGVKD. Between the trimmed V and J ends, which lost 6 bases and 5 bases, there was a span of 13 bases. The chain's CDR3 is CAIREVRSTGELFF. For the CDR3, the DNA is TGTGCCATCAGGGAAGTCCGTAGTACCGGGGAGCTGTTTTTT.

This clone was counted once. V and J are TRBV19 and TRBJ1-2; 8 nucleotides align to TRBD1. CDR1 and CDR2 (germline): LNHDA, SQIVND (reference sequence). Unmatched junction bases numbered 8, after V lost 7 bases and J lost 4 bases. The CDR3 consists of 14 residues. CDR3 sequence reads: CASTRQGSGYGYTF. The CDR3 DNA reads as TGTGCCAGTACGAGACAGGGGAGCGGCTATGGCTACACCTTC.

J is TRBJ2-1 and V is TRBV27, with D maybe TRBD1 (5 bases). Between the trimmed V and J ends, which lost 2 bases and 7 bases, there was a span of 15 bases. This CDR3 spans 15 amino acids. The germline V gene encodes CDR1 MNHEY and CDR2 SMNVEV (reference sequence). In nucleotides, the CDR3 is TGTGCCAGCAGTTTAAGGCAGGGCGCGATAAATGAGCAGTTCTTC. This encodes CASSLRQGAINEQFF.

This clone was found once. The V and J genes are TRBV5-1 and TRBJ1-5; D call uncertain. The germline gives CDR1 SGHRS, CDR2 YFSETQ. CDR3 length: 13 residues. V shed 5 bases and J shed 5 bases, with 11 bases lying between them. The DNA of the CDR3 is TGCGCCAGCAGATCAAGACCCGATCAGCCCCAGCATTTT. It translates to CASRSRPDQPQHF.

The rearrangement links TRBV10-1 to TRBJ2-3, with 11 bases that match TRBD2. Germline lookup yields CDR1 WNHNN and CDR2 SYGVQD (reference sequence). This CDR3 region has 16 residues. With 5 bases clipped from V and 3 bases from J, the junction kept 7 bases outside the gene matches. CDR3: CASSRNSGGATDTQYF. CDR3 nucleotides: TGCGCCAGCAGTCGAAATAGCGGGGGGGCGACAGATACGCAGTATTTT.

In its sample, this clone was seen once. The chain is built from TRBV10-2 and TRBJ1-5, with TRBD1 as a possible D gene (5 bases). CDR1 is WSHSY, CDR2 SAAADI, per germline. Trimming took off 6 bases at V and 4 bases at J, with 16 bases between the two ends. The CDR3 totals 15 residues. As DNA, the CDR3 is TGCGCCAGCAGACGGACACCTACCCCGAATCAGCCCCAGCATTTT. Translation: CASRRTPTPNQPQHF.